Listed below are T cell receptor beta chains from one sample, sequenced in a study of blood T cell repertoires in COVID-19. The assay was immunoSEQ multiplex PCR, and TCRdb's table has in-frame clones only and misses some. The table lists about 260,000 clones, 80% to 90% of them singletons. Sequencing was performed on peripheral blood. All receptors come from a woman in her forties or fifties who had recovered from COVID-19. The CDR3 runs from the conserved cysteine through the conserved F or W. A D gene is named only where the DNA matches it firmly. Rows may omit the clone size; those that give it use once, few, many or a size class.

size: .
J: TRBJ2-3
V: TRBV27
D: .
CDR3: CASSLYRPRGTDTQYF
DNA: TGTGCCAGCAGTTTATATCGACCCAGGGGCACAGATACGCAGTATTTT

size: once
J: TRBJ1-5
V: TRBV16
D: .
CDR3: CASSPSRASNQPQHF
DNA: TGTGCCAGCAGCCCGTCGCGGGCTAGCAATCAGCCCCAGCATTTT

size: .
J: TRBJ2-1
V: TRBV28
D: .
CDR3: CASSLPVINEQFF
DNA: TGTGCCAGCAGTTTACCCGTTATCAATGAGCAGTTCTTC

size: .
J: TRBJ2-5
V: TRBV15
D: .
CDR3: CATSRDRGGQETQYF
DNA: TGTGCCACCAGCAGAGATCGAGGGGGCCAAGAGACCCAGTACTTC

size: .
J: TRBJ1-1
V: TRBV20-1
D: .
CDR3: CSASQGLDTEAFF
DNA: TGCAGTGCTAGTCAGGGATTGGACACTGAAGCTTTCTTT

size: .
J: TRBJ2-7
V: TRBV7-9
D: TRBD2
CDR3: CASSFGGSRWNEQYF
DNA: TGTGCCAGCAGCTTCGGCGGGAGTCGGTGGAACGAGCAGTACTTC

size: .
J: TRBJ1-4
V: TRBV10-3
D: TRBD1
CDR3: CAISDSGTGGEKLFF
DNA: TGTGCCATCAGTGACTCCGGGACAGGGGGAGAAAAACTGTTTTTT

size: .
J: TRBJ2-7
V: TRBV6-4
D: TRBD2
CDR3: CASSDHRSRAGGPGEQYF
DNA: TGTGCCAGCAGTGACCACAGGTCACGAGCGGGGGGGCCGGGCGAGCAGTACTTC

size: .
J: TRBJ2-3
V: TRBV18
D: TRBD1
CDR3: CASSPPRGQGTDTQYF
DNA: TGTGCCAGCTCACCACCGAGAGGACAGGGCACAGATACGCAGTATTTT

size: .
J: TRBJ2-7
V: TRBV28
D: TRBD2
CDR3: CASSLLTSGVSYEQYF
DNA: TGTGCCAGCAGTCTACTAACTAGCGGGGTGTCCTACGAGCAGTACTTC

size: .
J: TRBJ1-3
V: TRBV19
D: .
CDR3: CASSIQAGGNTIYF
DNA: TGTGCCAGTAGTATCCAGGCCGGCGGAAACACCATATATTTT

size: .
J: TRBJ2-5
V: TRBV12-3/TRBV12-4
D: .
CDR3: CASSLTGFETQYF
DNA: TGTGCCAGCAGTCTTACAGGGTTTGAGACCCAGTACTTC

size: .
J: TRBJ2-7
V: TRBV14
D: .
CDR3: CASSFWGQGYEQYF
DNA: TGTGCCAGCAGCTTCTGGGGACAAGGCTACGAGCAGTACTTC

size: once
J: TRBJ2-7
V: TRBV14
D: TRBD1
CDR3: CASSQGDRGGGYEQYF
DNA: TGTGCCAGCAGCCAAGGGGACAGGGGAGGTGGTTACGAGCAGTACTTC

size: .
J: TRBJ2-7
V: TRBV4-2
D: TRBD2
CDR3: CASSGGSGGPTYEQYF
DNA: TGTGCCAGCTCTGGTGGTAGCGGGGGACCCACCTACGAGCAGTACTTC

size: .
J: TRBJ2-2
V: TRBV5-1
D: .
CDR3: CASSLEGTAGGELFF
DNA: TGCGCCAGCAGCTTGGAAGGGACAGCGGGCGGGGAGCTGTTTTTT

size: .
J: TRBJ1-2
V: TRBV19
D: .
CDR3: CASSNQQVKGYTF
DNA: TGTGCCAGTAGTAATCAGCAGGTGAAAGGCTACACCTTC

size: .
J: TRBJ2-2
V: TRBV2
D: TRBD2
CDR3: CASKGLAEKGGELFF
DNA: TGTGCCAGCAAGGGACTAGCGGAAAAGGGCGGGGAGCTGTTTTTT

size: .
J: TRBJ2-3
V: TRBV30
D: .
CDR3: CAWSVYGRSDTQYF
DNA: TGTGCCTGGAGTGTATACGGGAGATCAGATACGCAGTATTTT

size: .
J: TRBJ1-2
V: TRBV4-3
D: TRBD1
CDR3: CASSQDIGAGGYGYTF
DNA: TGCGCCAGCAGCCAAGACATAGGGGCAGGGGGGTATGGCTACACCTTC

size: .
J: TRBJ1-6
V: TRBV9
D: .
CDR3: CASSVQWLPDSPLHF
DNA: TGTGCCAGCAGCGTCCAGTGGCTCCCAGATTCACCCCTCCACTTT

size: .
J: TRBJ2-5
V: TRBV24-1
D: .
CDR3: CATSESPGETQYF
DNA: TGTGCCACCAGTGAGAGCCCAGGAGAGACCCAGTACTTC

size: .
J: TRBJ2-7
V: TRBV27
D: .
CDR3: CATYPSGAPYEQYF
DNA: TGTGCCACCTACCCAAGCGGAGCTCCCTACGAGCAGTACTTC

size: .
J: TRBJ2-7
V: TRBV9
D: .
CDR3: CASSAGGHSSYEQYF
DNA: TGTGCCAGCAGCGCCGGAGGTCACAGCTCCTACGAGCAGTACTTC

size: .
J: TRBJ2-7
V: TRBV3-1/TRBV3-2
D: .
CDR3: CASSPLSSYEQYF
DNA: TGTGCCAGCAGCCCTCTCAGCTCCTACGAGCAGTACTTC

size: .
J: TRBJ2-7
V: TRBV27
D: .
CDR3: CASSLRQPYEQYF
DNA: TGTGCCAGCAGTTTGAGACAGCCCTACGAGCAGTACTTC

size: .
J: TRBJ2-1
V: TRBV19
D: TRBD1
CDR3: CASNEGQLNEQFF
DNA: TGTGCCAGTAATGAGGGACAGCTCAATGAGCAGTTCTTC